These 5 T cell receptor beta chains share one sample of origin, sequenced in a study of identical twins. TCRdb reanalysed the 5' RACE reads using MiXCR and keeps one entry per CDR3 protein. The sample yields 250,000 or so distinct CDR3 sequences, 7% to 8.5% seen once. The sample was also reused in another study, on yellow fever vaccine responses in identical twins.

Sequencing was performed on CD8+ T cells sorted from blood. Receptor source: a young woman in good health.

This clonotype was detected many times. The chain uses TRBV5-5 and TRBJ1-2; D is ambiguous. Germline V CDR1 and CDR2: SGHKS, YYEKEE (reference sequence). This CDR3 has 14 residues. Trimming stripped 5 bases from V and 6 bases from J, with 17 bases between. CDR3 protein: CASSIREAVHGYTF. The CDR3 region has the DNA TGTGCCAGCAGTATCCGGGAGGCAGTTCATGGCTACACCTTC.

The table lists this clonotype with a few counts. The J gene is TRBJ2-3, the V gene TRBV2; 10 bases are a match to TRBD1. Losses at the gene ends were 3 bases for V and 6 bases for J; bases not matched to a gene: 6. CDR1 and CDR2 from the germline V gene are SNHLY and FYNNEI. The CDR3 loop spans 15 amino acids. The CDR3 coding sequence is TGTGCCAGCAGTGAGGGACAGGGGCAAACGGATACGCAGTATTTT. Translation gives CASSEGQGQTDTQYF.

The chain employs TRBV29-1 and TRBJ2-7; possibly TRBD1 or TRBD2 for D (5 bases each). The V end was cut by 4 bases, the J end by 0 bases, with 10 bases between. The CDR3 is 13 residues long. CDR1 and CDR2 (germline): SQVTM, ANQGSEA. CDR3 DNA sequence: TGCAGCGTTGTAGGGGAGATCTCCTACGAGCAGTACTTC. This gives the protein CSVVGEISYEQYF.

The table lists this clonotype with many counts. This chain's CDR3 is CASSSSGGLYNEQFF. In DNA, the CDR3 is TGTGCCAGCAGCTCGAGCGGGGGACTATACAATGAGCAGTTCTTC. This rearrangement joins TRBV11-2 to TRBJ2-1, with 8 nucleotides matching TRBD2. The CDR3 is 15 amino acids. The junction had 6 bases not matched to a gene; V was cut back by 4 bases and J by 4 bases. Germline lookup yields CDR1 SGHAT and CDR2 FQNNGV.

This clonotype came up many times. This sequence joins TRBV2 and TRBJ2-1, with D maybe TRBD2 (6 bases). The CDR3 totals 13 residues. Trimming removed 4 bases from V and 4 bases from J, with 8 bases in between. Germline V CDR1 and CDR2: SNHLY, FYNNEI. The CDR3 nucleotides read TGTGCCAGCAGTGGGGAGGAATACAATGAGCAGTTCTTC. Translating it yields CASSGEEYNEQFF.